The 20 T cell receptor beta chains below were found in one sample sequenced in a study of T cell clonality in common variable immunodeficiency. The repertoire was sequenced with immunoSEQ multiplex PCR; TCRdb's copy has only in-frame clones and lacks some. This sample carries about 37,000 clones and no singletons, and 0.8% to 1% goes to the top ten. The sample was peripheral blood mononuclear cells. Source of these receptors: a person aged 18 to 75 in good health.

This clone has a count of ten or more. The CDR3 sequence is CASSLEPAGGTKNIQYF. The CDR3 DNA, read in part, is TGCGCCAGCAGCTTGGAACCAGCGGGAGGAACCAAAAACATT. The chain couples TRBV5-1 to TRBJ2-4; 9 positions agree with TRBD2. The observed sequence ends 3 residues before the CDR3 terminus, with the missing tail filled in from the germline J gene. Germline V gives CDR1 SGHRS, CDR2 YFSETQ. The CDR3 is 17 amino acids. V lost 0 bases, J lost 2 bases, and 6 bases stayed unmatched.

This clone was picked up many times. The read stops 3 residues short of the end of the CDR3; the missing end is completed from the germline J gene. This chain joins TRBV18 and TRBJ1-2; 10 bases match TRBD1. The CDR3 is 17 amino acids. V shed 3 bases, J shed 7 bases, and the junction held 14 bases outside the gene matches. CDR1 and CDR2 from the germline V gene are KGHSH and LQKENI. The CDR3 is CASSPLTGTGDLAGYTF. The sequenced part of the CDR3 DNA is TGTGCCAGCTCACCCCTTACCGGGACAGGGGATTTGGCTGGC. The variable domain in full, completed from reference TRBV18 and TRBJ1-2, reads NAGVMQNPRHLVRRRGQEARLRCSPMKGHSHVYWYRQLPEEGLKFMVYLQKENIIDESGMPKERFSAEFPKEGPSILRIQQVVRGDSAAYFCASSPLTGTGDLAGYTFGSGTRLTVV.

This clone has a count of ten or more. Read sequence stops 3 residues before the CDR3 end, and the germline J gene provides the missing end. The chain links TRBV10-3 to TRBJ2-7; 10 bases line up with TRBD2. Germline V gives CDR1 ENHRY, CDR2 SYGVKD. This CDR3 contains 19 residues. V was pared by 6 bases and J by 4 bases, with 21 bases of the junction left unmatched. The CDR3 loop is CAIRRGGLAGDRLGYEQYF. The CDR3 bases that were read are TGTGCCATCAGGCGAGGTGGGCTAGCGGGAGATCGGTTGGGGTACGAG.

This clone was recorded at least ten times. CDR3 residues: CASSAEPGQGGDEQFF. The covered CDR3 bases are TGTGCCAGCAGTGCAGAGCCGGGACAGGGTGGCGATGAG. This chain links TRBV6-4 with TRBJ2-1, with 9 bases lining up with TRBD1. The CDR3 end lies 3 residues beyond the end of the read and is filled in from the germline J gene. This CDR3 is 16 amino acids long. Trimming took 4 bases from V and 8 from J; bases not matched to a gene: 12. The germline V gene has CDR1 MRHNA and CDR2 SNTAGT.

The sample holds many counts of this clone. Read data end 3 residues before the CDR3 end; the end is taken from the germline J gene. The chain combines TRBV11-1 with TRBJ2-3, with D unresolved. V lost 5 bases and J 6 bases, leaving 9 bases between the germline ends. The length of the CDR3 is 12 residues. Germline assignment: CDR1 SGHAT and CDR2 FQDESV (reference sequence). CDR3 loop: CASSEYGDTQYF. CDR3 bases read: TGTGCCAGCAGCGAATACGGGGATACG. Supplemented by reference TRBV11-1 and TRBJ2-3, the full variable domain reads EAEVAQSPRYKITEKSQAVAFWCDPISGHATLYWYRQILGQGPELLVQFQDESVVDDSQLPKDRFSAERLKGVDSTLKIQPAELGDSAMYLCASSEYGDTQYFGPGTRLTVL.

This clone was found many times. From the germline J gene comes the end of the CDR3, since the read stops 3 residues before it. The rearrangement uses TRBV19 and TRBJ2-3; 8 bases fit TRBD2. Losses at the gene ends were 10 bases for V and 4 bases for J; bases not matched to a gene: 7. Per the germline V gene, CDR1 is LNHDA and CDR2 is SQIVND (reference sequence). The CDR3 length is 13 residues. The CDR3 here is CATGRGLADTQYF. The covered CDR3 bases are TGTGCCACCGGGAGGGGGTTGGCAGATACG.

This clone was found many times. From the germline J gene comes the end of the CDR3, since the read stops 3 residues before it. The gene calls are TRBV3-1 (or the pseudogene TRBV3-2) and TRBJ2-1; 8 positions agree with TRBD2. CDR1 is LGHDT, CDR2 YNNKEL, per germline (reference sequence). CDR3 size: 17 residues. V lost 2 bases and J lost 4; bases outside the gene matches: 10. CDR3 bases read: TGTGCCAGCAGCCAAAATGAGATCGCGGGGGGATACAATGAG. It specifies CASSQNEIAGGYNE. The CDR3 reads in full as CASSQNEIAGGYNEQFF.

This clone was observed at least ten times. The CDR3 reads CASSHIAGAGADTQYF. CDR3 DNA (partial): TGTGCCAGCAGTCATATAGCGGGAGCAGGGGCAGATACG. The chain has TRBV6-2 or TRBV6-3 and TRBJ2-3; 9 nucleotides match TRBD2. Read coverage stops 3 residues before the CDR3 terminus; the germline J gene supplies the remainder. Trimming cost V 5 bases and J 4 bases; bases outside gene matches: 10. CDR3 size: 16 residues. The germline V gene encodes CDR1 MNHEY and CDR2 SVGEGT.

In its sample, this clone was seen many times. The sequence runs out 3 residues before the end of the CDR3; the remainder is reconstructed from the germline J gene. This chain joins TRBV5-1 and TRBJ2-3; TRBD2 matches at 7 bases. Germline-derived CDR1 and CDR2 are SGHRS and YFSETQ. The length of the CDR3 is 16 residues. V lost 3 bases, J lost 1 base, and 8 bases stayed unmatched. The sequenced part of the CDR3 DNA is TGCGCCAGCAGCTCCGGGCGGGAGTGGGGCACAGATACG. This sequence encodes CASSSGREWGTDT. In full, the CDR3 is CASSSGREWGTDTQYF.

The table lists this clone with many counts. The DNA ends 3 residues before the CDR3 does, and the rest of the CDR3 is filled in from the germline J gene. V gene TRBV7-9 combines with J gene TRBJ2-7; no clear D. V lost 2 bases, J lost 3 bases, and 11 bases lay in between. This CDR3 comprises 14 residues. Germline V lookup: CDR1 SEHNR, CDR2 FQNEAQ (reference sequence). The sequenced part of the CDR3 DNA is TGTGCCAGCAGCTTAAGCACAGCAGGCTACGAG. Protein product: CASSLSTAGYE. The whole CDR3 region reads CASSLSTAGYEQYF. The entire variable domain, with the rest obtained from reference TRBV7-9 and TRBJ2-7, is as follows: DTGVSQNPRHKITKRGQNVTFRCDPISEHNRLYWYRQTLGQGPEFLTYFQNEAQLEKSRLLSDRFSAERPKGSFSTLEIQRTEQGDSAMYLCASSLSTAGYEQYFGPGTRLTVT.

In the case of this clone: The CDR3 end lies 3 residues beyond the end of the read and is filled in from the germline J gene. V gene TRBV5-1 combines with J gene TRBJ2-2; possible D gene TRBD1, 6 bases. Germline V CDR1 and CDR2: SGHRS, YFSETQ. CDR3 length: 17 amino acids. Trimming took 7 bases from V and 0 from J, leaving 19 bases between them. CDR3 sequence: CASSLLPTGSNTGELFF. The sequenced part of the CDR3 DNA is TGCGCCAGCTCCCTACTTCCGACAGGATCGAACACCGGGGAG.

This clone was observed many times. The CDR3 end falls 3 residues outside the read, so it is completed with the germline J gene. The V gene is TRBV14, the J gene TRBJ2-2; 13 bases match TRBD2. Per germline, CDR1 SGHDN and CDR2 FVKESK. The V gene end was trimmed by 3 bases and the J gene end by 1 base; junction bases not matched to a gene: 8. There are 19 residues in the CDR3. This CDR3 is CASSQTQTSGRWNTGELFF. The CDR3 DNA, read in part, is TGTGCCAGCAGCCAGACACAGACTAGCGGGAGGTGGAACACCGGGGAG.

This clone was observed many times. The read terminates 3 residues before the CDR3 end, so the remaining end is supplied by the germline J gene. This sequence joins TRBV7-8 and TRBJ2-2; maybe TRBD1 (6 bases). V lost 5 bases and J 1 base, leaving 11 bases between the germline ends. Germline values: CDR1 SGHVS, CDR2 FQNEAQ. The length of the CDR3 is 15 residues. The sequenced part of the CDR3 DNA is TGTGCCAGCAGCCGGGACATACGGAACACCGGGGAG. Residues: CASSRDIRNTGE. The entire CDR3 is CASSRDIRNTGELFF. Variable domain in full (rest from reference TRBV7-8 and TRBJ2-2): GAGVSQSPRYKVAKRGQDVALRCDPISGHVSLFWYQQALGQGPEFLTYFQNEAQLDKSGLPSDRFFAERPEGSVSTLKIQRTQQEDSAVYLCASSRDIRNTGELFFGEGSRLTVL.

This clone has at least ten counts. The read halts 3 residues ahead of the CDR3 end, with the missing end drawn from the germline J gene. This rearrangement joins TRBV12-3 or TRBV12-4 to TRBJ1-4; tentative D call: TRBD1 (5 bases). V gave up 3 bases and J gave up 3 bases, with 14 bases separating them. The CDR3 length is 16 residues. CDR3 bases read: TGTGCCAGCAGTTTCGGGACTGGATCGTCTAATGAAAAA. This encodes CASSFGTGSSNEK. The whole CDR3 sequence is CASSFGTGSSNEKLFF.

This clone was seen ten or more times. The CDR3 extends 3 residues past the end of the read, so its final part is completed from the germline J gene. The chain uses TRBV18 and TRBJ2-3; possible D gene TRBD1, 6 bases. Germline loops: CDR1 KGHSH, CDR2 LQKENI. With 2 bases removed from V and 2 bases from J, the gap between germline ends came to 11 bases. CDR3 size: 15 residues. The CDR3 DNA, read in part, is TGTGCCAGCTCACCATGGGCAGGGGCCACAGATACG. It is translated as CASSPWAGATDT. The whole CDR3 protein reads CASSPWAGATDTQYF.

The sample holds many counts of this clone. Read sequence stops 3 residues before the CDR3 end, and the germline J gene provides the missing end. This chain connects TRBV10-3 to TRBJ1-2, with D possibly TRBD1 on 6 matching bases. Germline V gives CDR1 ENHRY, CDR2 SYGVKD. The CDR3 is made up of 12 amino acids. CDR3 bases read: TGTGCCATCAGTGCAGACAGGTACGAC. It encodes CAISADRYD. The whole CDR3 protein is CAISADRYDYTF.

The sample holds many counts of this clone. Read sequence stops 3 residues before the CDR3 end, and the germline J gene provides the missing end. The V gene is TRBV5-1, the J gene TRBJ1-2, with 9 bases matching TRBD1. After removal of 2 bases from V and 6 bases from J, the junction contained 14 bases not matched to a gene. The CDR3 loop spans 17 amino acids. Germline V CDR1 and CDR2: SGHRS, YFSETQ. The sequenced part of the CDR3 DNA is TGCGCCAGCAGCTTTACCCCTCTCACAGGGGGCGGTGATGGC. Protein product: CASSFTPLTGGGDG. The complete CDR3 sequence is CASSFTPLTGGGDGYTF. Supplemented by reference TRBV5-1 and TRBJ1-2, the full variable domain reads KAGVTQTPRYLIKTRGQQVTLSCSPISGHRSVSWYQQTPGQGLQFLFEYFSETQRNKGNFPGRFSGRQFSNSRSEMNVSTLELGDSALYLCASSFTPLTGGGDGYTFGSGTRLTVV.

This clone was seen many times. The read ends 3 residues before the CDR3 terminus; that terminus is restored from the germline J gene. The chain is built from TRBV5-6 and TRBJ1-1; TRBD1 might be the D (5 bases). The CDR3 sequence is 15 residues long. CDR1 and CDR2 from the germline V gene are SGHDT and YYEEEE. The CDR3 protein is CASSSIWRGLGEAFF. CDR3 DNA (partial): TGTGCCAGCAGCTCGATCTGGCGGGGACTCGGGGAA.

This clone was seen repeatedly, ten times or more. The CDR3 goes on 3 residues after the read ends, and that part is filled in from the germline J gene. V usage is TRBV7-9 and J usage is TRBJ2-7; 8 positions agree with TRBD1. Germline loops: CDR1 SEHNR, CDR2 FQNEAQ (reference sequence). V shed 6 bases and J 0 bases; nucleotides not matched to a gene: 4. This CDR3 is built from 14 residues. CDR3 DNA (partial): TGTGCCAGCAGATCCGGACAGGGCTCCTACGAG. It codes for CASRSGQGSYE. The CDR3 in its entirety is CASRSGQGSYEQYF.

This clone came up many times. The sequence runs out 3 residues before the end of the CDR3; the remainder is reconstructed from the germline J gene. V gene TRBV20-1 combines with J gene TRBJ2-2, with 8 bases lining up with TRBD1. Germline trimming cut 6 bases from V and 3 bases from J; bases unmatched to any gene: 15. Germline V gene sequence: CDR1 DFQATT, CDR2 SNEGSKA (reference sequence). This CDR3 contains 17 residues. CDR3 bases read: TGCAGTGCGCCCGACCCCCGGGACAGGAGACACACCGGGGAG. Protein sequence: CSAPDPRDRRHTGE. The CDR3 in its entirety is CSAPDPRDRRHTGELFF.